Each of the 24 T cell receptor beta chains below was sequenced from the same sample in a study of cytomegalovirus exposure and HLA in healthy donors (dated by TCRdb to 2015 to 2018). The library was built by means of the immunoSEQ multiplex PCR assay. The source is immuneACCESS, and TCRdb retained only in-frame sequences with V and J called. Part of the clones is not carried over; for the studies checked, unresolved V genes explain less than half of this, and the remainder is unexplained. The sample table records tens of thousands of clones; approximately 91% of these occur just once. The ten largest make up roughly 2.1% of the sample. Input material: PBMCs. These receptors all come from a man aged 25-40 years in good health and CMV-seronegative.

CDR3 sequence reads: CASSPTPGQGGEYGYTF. As DNA, the CDR3 is TGTGCCAGCAGCCCGACACCGGGACAGGGGGGAGAGTATGGCTACACCTTC. The rearrangement joins TRBV13 to TRBJ1-2; 11 bases match TRBD1. V lost 5 bases and J lost 5; bases outside the gene matches: 13. The germline gives CDR1 PRHDT, CDR2 FYEKMQ (reference sequence). This CDR3 spans 17 amino acids.

Here the CDR3 reads CASRSGEGSPLHF. CDR3 DNA sequence: TGTGCCAGCAGGTCAGGGGAAGGTTCACCCCTCCACTTT. This rearrangement joins TRBV6-5 to TRBJ1-6, with D tentatively TRBD1 (6 bases). V was cut by 6 bases and J by 9 bases, with 12 bases left in between. The germline V gene encodes CDR1 MNHEY and CDR2 SVGAGI. The CDR3 contains 13 residues.

This clone was seen a single time. The chain combines TRBV5-4 with TRBJ2-2; TRBD1 aligns across 7 bases. J lost 2 bases, V lost 3 bases, and 7 bases had no gene match. Germline V gene sequence: CDR1 SGHNT, CDR2 YYREEE (reference sequence). This CDR3 spans 16 amino acids. In DNA, the CDR3 is TGTGCCAGCAGCTCACTCGACAGGGTAAACACCGGGGAGCTGTTTTTT. Protein product: CASSSLDRVNTGELFF.

V gene TRBV10-3 combines with J gene TRBJ1-1, with TRBD1 identical over 9 bases. There are 15 residues in the CDR3. The V and J ends lost 7 bases and 5 bases, in that order; junction bases with no gene match: 11. The germline V gene has CDR1 ENHRY and CDR2 SYGVKD. This CDR3 reads CAITETGQGSTEAFF. The CDR3 nucleotides read TGTGCCATCACGGAAACGGGACAGGGAAGTACTGAAGCTTTCTTT.

The chain has TRBV5-1 and TRBJ2-3, with TRBD2 matching 8 bases. Unmatched junction bases numbered 2, after V lost 1 base and J lost 4 bases. CDR3 length equals 14 residues. Germline V CDR1 and CDR2: SGHRS, YFSETQ. CDR3 sequence (DNA): TGCGCCAGCAGCTTGCGGGGGGGAGCAGATACGCAGTATTTT. It translates to CASSLRGGADTQYF.

This chain links TRBV12-2 with TRBJ1-2; the table calls TRBD1, which could not be checked here. TRBV12-2 is a listed pseudogene. The CDR3 has 14 amino acids. The CDR3 loop reads CASRFLTGDYGYTF. The CDR3 nucleotides are TGTGCAAGTCGCTTTCTAACAGGGGACTATGGCTACACCTTC.

The J gene is TRBJ2-7, the V gene TRBV7-9, with 8 bases that match TRBD1. Germline CDR1 is SEHNR and CDR2 is FQNEAQ (reference sequence). The length of the CDR3 is 15 residues. Trimming took 4 bases from V and 2 from J; bases not matched to a gene: 7. The CDR3 region is CASSSRDRSTYEQYF. DNA for the CDR3: TGTGCCAGCAGCTCTAGGGACAGGTCAACCTACGAGCAGTACTTC.

This chain links TRBV10-3 with TRBJ1-2; no clear D. V was cut by 7 bases and J by 0 bases, with 9 bases left in between. Germline CDR1 ENHRY, CDR2 SYGVKD. The CDR3 totals 13 residues. The CDR3 DNA reads TGTGCCATCACGCCAAGCGCTAACTATGGCTACACCTTC. Translating it yields CAITPSANYGYTF.

The CDR3 region is CASSPGGSGSSDTQYF. CDR3 coding DNA: TGTGCCAGCAGCCCCGGGGGTAGCGGGAGTTCGGATACGCAGTATTTT. The rearrangement links TRBV11-3 to TRBJ2-3; TRBD2 matches at 9 bases. J lost 6 bases, V lost 5 bases, and 12 bases had no gene match. The germline gives CDR1 SGHNT, CDR2 YENEEA. The CDR3 has 16 amino acids.

The chain employs TRBV4-2 and TRBJ1-3, with D possibly being TRBD1 (5 bases). The CDR3 is 15 residues long. V was shortened by 6 bases and J by 4 bases, with 16 bases between the two germline ends. Germline V gives CDR1 LGHNA, CDR2 YNFKEQ. The CDR3 spells CASSPYIGAGNTIYF. CDR3 bases: TGTGCCAGCAGTCCCTACATAGGGGCAGGAAACACCATATATTTT.

In this sample, this clone turned up once. This chain joins TRBV19 and TRBJ2-1; 8 bases agree with TRBD2. CDR1 is LNHDA and CDR2 is SQIVND in the germline V gene (reference sequence). The CDR3 sequence is 14 residues long. V dropped 7 bases and J dropped 6; count of bases not matched to a gene: 8. This CDR3 is CASTPSGRLNEQFF. The CDR3 region has the DNA TGTGCCAGTACTCCTAGCGGGCGACTCAATGAGCAGTTCTTC.

V usage is TRBV6-5 and J usage is TRBJ2-3; D ambiguous. The V end lost 0 bases, the J end lost 0 bases, and 10 bases lay between the germline ends. The CDR3 loop spans 16 amino acids. The germline gives CDR1 MNHEY, CDR2 SVGAGI. The CDR3 loop is CASSYSQAPSTDTQYF. DNA for the CDR3: TGTGCCAGCAGTTACTCGCAGGCCCCTAGCACAGATACGCAGTATTTT.

This chain connects TRBV7-2 to TRBJ1-1, with TRBD1 identical over 8 bases. V lost 2 bases to trimming and J lost 4 bases; unmatched junction nucleotides: 3. The CDR3 runs to 14 residues. Per the germline V gene, CDR1 is SGHTA and CDR2 is FQGNSA. In DNA, the CDR3 is TGTGCCAGCAGCTTACAGGGGGCAGGCACTGAAGCTTTCTTT. Protein: CASSLQGAGTEAFF.

The rearrangement joins TRBV6-5 to TRBJ2-1; D possibly corresponds to TRBD2 (6 bases). CDR1 MNHEY and CDR2 SVGAGI come from the germline V gene. The CDR3 runs 14 residues. V was shortened by 2 bases and J by 5 bases, with 10 bases between the two germline ends. CDR3 protein: CASSYSGRDNEQFF. CDR3 coding DNA: TGTGCCAGCAGTTACAGCGGGCGGGACAATGAGCAGTTCTTC.

The V gene is TRBV6-1, the J gene TRBJ1-2; 7 bases fit TRBD1. V dropped 7 bases and J dropped 8; count of bases not matched to a gene: 10. Germline V gene data show CDR1 as MNHNS and CDR2 as SASEGT. The CDR3 totals 13 residues. In DNA form, the CDR3 reads TGTGCCAGCACTGTGACAGGGCTTTACGGCTACACCTTC. It yields the protein CASTVTGLYGYTF.

This chain uses TRBV7-8 with TRBJ2-2; D possibly corresponds to TRBD2 (7 bases). The CDR3 sequence is 16 residues long. From germline, CDR1 is SGHVS and CDR2 FQNEAQ. V lost 5 bases and J lost 5, with 18 bases in between. CDR3 DNA sequence: TGTGCCAGCAGCCTCGTGGGGGGGGCTATAACCGGGGAGCTGTTTTTT. Amino acid sequence: CASSLVGGAITGELFF.

J is TRBJ2-7 and V is TRBV11-2; 11 bases fit TRBD2. This CDR3 region has 16 residues. J was trimmed by 2 bases and V by 1 base; bases with no gene match: 4. Germline CDR1 and CDR2: SGHAT and FQNNGV. The CDR3 protein is CASSLVASGRTYEQYF. The CDR3, as DNA: TGTGCCAGCAGCTTAGTGGCTAGCGGGAGGACCTACGAGCAGTACTTC.

The chain combines TRBV30 with TRBJ2-7; 13 bases line up with TRBD2. CDR1 GTSNPN and CDR2 SVGIG come from the germline V gene (reference sequence). Unmatched junction bases numbered 6, after V lost 3 bases and J lost 1 base. The CDR3 runs 16 residues. The CDR3 DNA reads as TGTGCCTGGAGCGGCCGACTAGCGGGAGGATCCTACGAGCAGTACTTC. It specifies CAWSGRLAGGSYEQYF.

The chain carries TRBV27 and TRBJ2-3; 7 bases agree with TRBD2. Germline assignment: CDR1 MNHEY and CDR2 SMNVEV (reference sequence). CDR3 size: 14 residues. V was clipped by 5 bases and J by 3 bases; unmatched bases: 5. In nucleotides, the CDR3 is TGTGCCAGCAGTCCAGGACTAGTGACAGATACGCAGTATTTT. This codes for CASSPGLVTDTQYF.

This clone turned up a few times. CDR3 sequence: CASSYSPNSQWETQYF. The CDR3 DNA follows: TGTGCCAGCAGTTACTCTCCCAACAGCCAGTGGGAGACCCAGTACTTC. V is TRBV6-6 and J is TRBJ2-5; D call uncertain. CDR1 MNHNY and CDR2 SVGAGI come from the germline V gene (reference sequence). This CDR3 has 16 amino acids. With 0 bases removed from V and 5 bases from J, the gap between germline ends came to 16 bases.

This rearrangement joins TRBV19 to TRBJ2-1; 12 bases are shared with TRBD1. The CDR3 sequence is 16 residues long. Germline CDR1 and CDR2: LNHDA and SQIVND (reference sequence). V trimming: 5 bases; J trimming: 7 bases; junction bases outside the gene matches: 9. This chain's CDR3 is CASSQTGTGGLNEQFF. The CDR3 DNA reads as TGTGCCAGTAGTCAGACCGGGACAGGGGGCTTGAATGAGCAGTTCTTC.

V gene TRBV6-5 combines with J gene TRBJ2-7; tentatively, D is TRBD1 (6 bases). Germline V lookup: CDR1 MNHEY, CDR2 SVGAGI. The CDR3 covers 15 residues. V lost 0 bases and J lost 2, with 11 bases in between. CDR3 region: CASSYSPDRAYEQYF. CDR3 coding DNA: TGTGCCAGCAGTTACTCGCCGGACAGAGCCTACGAGCAGTACTTC.

The chain is built from TRBV21-1 and TRBJ2-2; whether TRBD1, the table's D call, matches the DNA was not checked. TRBV21-1 is designated a pseudogene. The CDR3 is 19 amino acids. The CDR3 protein is CASRTPGQGTDANTGELFF. DNA of the CDR3: TGTGCCAGCAGAACACCGGGACAGGGGACCGACGCGAACACCGGGGAGCTGTTTTTT.

This clone appeared a single time. V is TRBV28 and J is TRBJ2-3; 10 bases are a match to TRBD1. Germline V gives CDR1 MDHEN, CDR2 SYDVKM. The CDR3 extends over 18 amino acids. V was clipped by 6 bases and J by 3 bases; unmatched bases: 15. CDR3 protein: CASSPRDRGTKSTDTQYF. The CDR3 DNA is TGTGCCAGCAGCCCCCGGGACAGGGGTACAAAAAGTACAGATACGCAGTATTTT.